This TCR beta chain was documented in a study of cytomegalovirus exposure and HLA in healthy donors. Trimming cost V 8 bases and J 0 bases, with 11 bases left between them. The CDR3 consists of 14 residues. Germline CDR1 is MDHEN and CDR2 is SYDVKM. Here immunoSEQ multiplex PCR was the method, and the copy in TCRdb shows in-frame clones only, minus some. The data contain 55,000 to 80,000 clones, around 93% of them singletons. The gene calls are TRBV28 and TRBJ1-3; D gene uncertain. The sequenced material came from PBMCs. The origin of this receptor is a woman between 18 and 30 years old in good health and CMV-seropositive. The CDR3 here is CASVESNSGNTIYF. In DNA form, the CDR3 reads TGTGCCAGCGTAGAGAGTAACTCTGGAAACACCATATATTTT. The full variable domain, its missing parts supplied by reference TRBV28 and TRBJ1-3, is DVKVTQSSRYLVKRTGEKVFLECVQDMDHENMFWYRQDPGLGLRLIYFSYDVKMKEKGDIPEGYSVSREKKERFSLILESASTNQTSMYLCASVESNSGNTIYFGEGSWLTVV.